Listed below are T cell receptor beta chains from one sample, sequenced in a study of identical twins. Each CDR3 protein is one row after TCRdb ran MiXCR on the 5' RACE reads. Of 500,000 to 650,000 distinct CDR3 sequences in the sample, just over 7% were seen once. The same data also contributed to another study, on yellow fever vaccine responses in identical twins.

The sample comprised PBMCs. The source is a woman younger than 30 in good health. Both conserved end residues are part of each CDR3. D genes are given only for firm matches. Only part of the rows carry a size: once, few, many, or a class if the clone is expanded.

v_call: TRBV20-1
j_call: TRBJ2-3
d_call: .
clone_size: many
cdr3_aa: CSAPMGGNTDTQYF
cdr3_nt: TGCAGTGCCCCCATGGGCGGAAACACAGATACGCAGTATTTT

v_call: TRBV6-2/TRBV6-3
j_call: TRBJ1-6
d_call: .
clone_size: many
cdr3_aa: CATNDWGVNSPLHF
cdr3_nt: TGTGCCACCAACGATTGGGGTGTGAATTCACCCCTCCACTTT

v_call: TRBV21-1
j_call: TRBJ1-4
d_call: .
clone_size: .
cdr3_aa: CASSKLIRDQAEKLFF
cdr3_nt: TGTGCCAGCAGCAAATTAATTCGGGATCAAGCGGAAAAACTGTTTTTT

v_call: TRBV11-3
j_call: TRBJ2-7
d_call: .
clone_size: .
cdr3_aa: CASSLVLGTVVEQYF
cdr3_nt: TGTGCCAGCAGCTTAGTCTTGGGGACGGTCGTCGAGCAGTACTTC

v_call: TRBV25-1
j_call: TRBJ2-1
d_call: TRBD2
clone_size: many
cdr3_aa: CASSEGERGAVNEQFF
cdr3_nt: TGTGCCAGCAGTGAAGGGGAGCGGGGGGCGGTCAATGAGCAGTTCTTC

v_call: TRBV9
j_call: TRBJ1-1
d_call: TRBD1
clone_size: .
cdr3_aa: CASSVEGAGGTEAFF
cdr3_nt: TGTGCCAGCAGCGTCGAGGGGGCAGGGGGGACTGAAGCTTTCTTT

v_call: TRBV20-1
j_call: TRBJ2-7
d_call: TRBD1
clone_size: many
cdr3_aa: CSAPRQGGNEQYF
cdr3_nt: TGCAGTGCTCCGAGACAAGGGGGCAACGAGCAGTACTTC

v_call: TRBV6-2/TRBV6-3
j_call: TRBJ2-5
d_call: .
clone_size: few
cdr3_aa: CASGADTQETQYF
cdr3_nt: TGTGCCAGCGGCGCGGATACCCAAGAGACCCAGTACTTC

v_call: TRBV10-3
j_call: TRBJ2-7
d_call: TRBD2
clone_size: .
cdr3_aa: CAISDGTSRYEQYF
cdr3_nt: TGTGCCATCAGTGATGGGACTAGCAGATACGAGCAGTACTTC

v_call: TRBV25-1
j_call: TRBJ2-7
d_call: TRBD2
clone_size: many
cdr3_aa: CASSDPSGSYEQYF
cdr3_nt: TGTGCCAGCAGTGATCCTAGCGGCTCCTACGAGCAGTACTTC

v_call: TRBV6-1
j_call: TRBJ1-3
d_call: .
clone_size: few
cdr3_aa: CASSPPGTSTIYF
cdr3_nt: TGTGCCAGCAGTCCCCCGGGTACAAGCACCATATATTTT

v_call: TRBV4-1
j_call: TRBJ2-7
d_call: .
clone_size: .
cdr3_aa: CASSREDTGYEQYF
cdr3_nt: TGCGCCAGCAGCCGAGAGGATACGGGCTACGAGCAGTACTTC

v_call: TRBV20-1
j_call: TRBJ1-1
d_call: .
clone_size: few
cdr3_aa: CSARDSVKGGTEAFF
cdr3_nt: TGCAGTGCTAGAGATTCAGTAAAGGGGGGCACTGAAGCTTTCTTT

v_call: TRBV29-1
j_call: TRBJ2-4
d_call: .
clone_size: many
cdr3_aa: CSVVGAWGIQYF
cdr3_nt: TGCAGCGTTGTAGGGGCCTGGGGCATTCAGTACTTC

v_call: TRBV2
j_call: TRBJ2-5
d_call: TRBD2
clone_size: few
cdr3_aa: CASSRRDFRGGETQYF
cdr3_nt: TGTGCCAGCAGCCGAAGAGACTTCCGGGGGGGAGAGACCCAGTACTTC

v_call: TRBV4-1
j_call: TRBJ2-5
d_call: TRBD2
clone_size: few
cdr3_aa: CASSQVPTSGGAEETQYF
cdr3_nt: TGCGCCAGCAGCCAAGTCCCCACTAGCGGGGGGGCTGAAGAGACCCAGTACTTC

v_call: TRBV15
j_call: TRBJ2-1
d_call: .
clone_size: few
cdr3_aa: CATSRDFIATEQFF
cdr3_nt: TGTGCCACCAGCAGAGATTTCATAGCTACTGAGCAGTTCTTC

v_call: TRBV12-3/TRBV12-4
j_call: TRBJ1-1
d_call: .
clone_size: many
cdr3_aa: CATQLVNTEAFF
cdr3_nt: TGTGCCACGCAGCTCGTGAACACTGAAGCTTTCTTT

v_call: TRBV28
j_call: TRBJ2-1
d_call: .
clone_size: .
cdr3_aa: CASSLRRGYNEQFF
cdr3_nt: TGTGCCAGCAGTTTACGCAGGGGCTACAATGAGCAGTTCTTC

v_call: TRBV11-2
j_call: TRBJ2-3
d_call: TRBD1
clone_size: many
cdr3_aa: CASSQRPGQGGADTQYF
cdr3_nt: TGTGCCAGCAGCCAACGCCCGGGACAGGGGGGGGCAGATACGCAGTATTTT

v_call: TRBV10-3
j_call: TRBJ2-3
d_call: .
clone_size: .
cdr3_aa: CAISDKQPVWDTQYF
cdr3_nt: TGTGCCATCAGTGACAAACAGCCCGTTTGGGATACGCAGTATTTT

v_call: TRBV2
j_call: TRBJ2-1
d_call: .
clone_size: many
cdr3_aa: CASTRRGNEQFF
cdr3_nt: TGTGCCAGCACCCGGCGGGGCAATGAGCAGTTCTTC

v_call: TRBV2
j_call: TRBJ2-1
d_call: .
clone_size: few
cdr3_aa: CASSGTMFDEQFF
cdr3_nt: TGTGCCAGCAGTGGGACTATGTTTGATGAGCAGTTCTTC

v_call: TRBV10-3
j_call: TRBJ2-7
d_call: TRBD2
clone_size: few
cdr3_aa: CAIRTREGGDEQYF
cdr3_nt: TGTGCCATCAGAACAAGGGAGGGCGGCGACGAGCAGTACTTC

v_call: TRBV6-1
j_call: TRBJ2-3
d_call: .
clone_size: .
cdr3_aa: CASGWTVQGTQYF
cdr3_nt: TGTGCCAGCGGATGGACAGTCCAGGGCACGCAGTATTTT

v_call: TRBV12-3/TRBV12-4
j_call: TRBJ2-3
d_call: TRBD2
clone_size: many
cdr3_aa: CASRERGRGGTDTQYF
cdr3_nt: TGTGCCAGCAGAGAAAGGGGGCGGGGGGGGACAGATACGCAGTATTTT

v_call: TRBV12-3/TRBV12-4
j_call: TRBJ2-5
d_call: TRBD2
clone_size: many
cdr3_aa: CASSPQRGPLQETQYF
cdr3_nt: TGTGCCAGCAGTCCCCAGCGGGGGCCCTTACAAGAGACCCAGTACTTC

v_call: TRBV13
j_call: TRBJ2-1
d_call: TRBD1
clone_size: .
cdr3_aa: CASSFSGTGFRNEQFF
cdr3_nt: TGTGCCAGCAGCTTCTCCGGGACAGGGTTTAGGAATGAGCAGTTCTTC

v_call: TRBV3-1
j_call: TRBJ2-7
d_call: .
clone_size: few
cdr3_aa: CASSQDRFVFSEQYF
cdr3_nt: TGTGCCAGCAGCCAAGATCGGTTCGTTTTTAGCGAGCAGTACTTC

v_call: TRBV6-2/TRBV6-3
j_call: TRBJ1-5
d_call: TRBD1
clone_size: few
cdr3_aa: CASSLETGGNQPQHF
cdr3_nt: TGTGCCAGCAGTTTGGAAACAGGGGGCAATCAGCCCCAGCATTTT

v_call: TRBV12-3/TRBV12-4
j_call: TRBJ2-7
d_call: .
clone_size: many
cdr3_aa: CASSLSRYEQYF
cdr3_nt: TGTGCCAGCAGCCTTAGCAGATACGAGCAGTACTTC

v_call: TRBV12-3/TRBV12-4
j_call: TRBJ1-3
d_call: TRBD1
clone_size: many
cdr3_aa: CASSFYRGAGNTIYF
cdr3_nt: TGTGCCAGCAGTTTCTACAGGGGGGCTGGAAACACCATATATTTT

v_call: TRBV29-1
j_call: TRBJ2-3
d_call: .
clone_size: few
cdr3_aa: CSVGQTLF
cdr3_nt: TGCAGCGTCGGACAGACCTTGTTT

v_call: TRBV12-3/TRBV12-4
j_call: TRBJ2-5
d_call: TRBD2
clone_size: .
cdr3_aa: CASSLLSGAETQYF
cdr3_nt: TGTGCCAGCAGTTTACTTAGCGGGGCAGAGACCCAGTACTTC

v_call: TRBV5-1
j_call: TRBJ2-5
d_call: TRBD2
clone_size: .
cdr3_aa: CASSLALAGTQETQYF
cdr3_nt: TGCGCCAGCAGCTTGGCACTAGCGGGAACGCAAGAGACCCAGTACTTC

v_call: TRBV20-1
j_call: TRBJ2-7
d_call: .
clone_size: few
cdr3_aa: CSANGLAYEQYF
cdr3_nt: TGCAGTGCTAACGGACTGGCCTACGAGCAGTACTTC

v_call: TRBV3-1
j_call: TRBJ1-5
d_call: TRBD1
clone_size: .
cdr3_aa: CASSPSDRGRGQPQHF
cdr3_nt: TGTGCCAGCAGCCCCTCGGACAGGGGGCGCGGGCAGCCCCAGCATTTT

v_call: TRBV10-3
j_call: TRBJ2-3
d_call: TRBD2
clone_size: many
cdr3_aa: CAISDLTSGGYTDTQYF
cdr3_nt: TGTGCCATCAGTGACTTGACTAGCGGGGGGTACACAGATACGCAGTATTTT

v_call: TRBV6-2/TRBV6-3
j_call: TRBJ1-1
d_call: .
clone_size: few
cdr3_aa: CASSFPGRGNTEAFF
cdr3_nt: TGTGCCAGCAGTTTCCCGGGGAGGGGGAACACTGAAGCTTTCTTT

v_call: TRBV5-1
j_call: TRBJ2-1
d_call: TRBD2
clone_size: many
cdr3_aa: CASSLTDTSETVIIEQFF
cdr3_nt: TGCGCCAGCAGCTTGACCGATACTAGCGAGACGGTAATTATTGAGCAGTTCTTC

v_call: TRBV20-1
j_call: TRBJ2-7
d_call: .
clone_size: few
cdr3_aa: CSARGVANTYEQYF
cdr3_nt: TGCAGTGCTAGAGGGGTAGCGAATACCTACGAGCAGTACTTC

v_call: TRBV6-5
j_call: TRBJ2-3
d_call: TRBD2
clone_size: many
cdr3_aa: CASSWEGWGTDTQYF
cdr3_nt: TGTGCCAGCAGTTGGGAGGGGTGGGGCACAGATACGCAGTATTTT

v_call: TRBV7-9
j_call: TRBJ1-1
d_call: .
clone_size: .
cdr3_aa: CASSLDIGGQGTEAFF
cdr3_nt: TGTGCCAGCAGCTTAGACATTGGGGGCCAGGGCACTGAAGCTTTCTTT

v_call: TRBV5-1
j_call: TRBJ2-7
d_call: .
clone_size: .
cdr3_aa: CASSLVGRPATEQYF
cdr3_nt: TGCGCCAGCAGCTTGGTGGGCCGGCCCGCTACGGAGCAGTACTTC

v_call: TRBV7-6
j_call: TRBJ2-3
d_call: TRBD1
clone_size: few
cdr3_aa: CASSSDRGTGAWNTQYF
cdr3_nt: TGTGCCAGCAGCTCGGACCGGGGGACAGGGGCTTGGAATACGCAGTATTTT

v_call: TRBV5-1
j_call: TRBJ1-2
d_call: .
clone_size: .
cdr3_aa: CASSSRSETNYGYTF
cdr3_nt: TGCGCCAGCAGCTCCAGGTCAGAAACTAACTATGGCTACACCTTC